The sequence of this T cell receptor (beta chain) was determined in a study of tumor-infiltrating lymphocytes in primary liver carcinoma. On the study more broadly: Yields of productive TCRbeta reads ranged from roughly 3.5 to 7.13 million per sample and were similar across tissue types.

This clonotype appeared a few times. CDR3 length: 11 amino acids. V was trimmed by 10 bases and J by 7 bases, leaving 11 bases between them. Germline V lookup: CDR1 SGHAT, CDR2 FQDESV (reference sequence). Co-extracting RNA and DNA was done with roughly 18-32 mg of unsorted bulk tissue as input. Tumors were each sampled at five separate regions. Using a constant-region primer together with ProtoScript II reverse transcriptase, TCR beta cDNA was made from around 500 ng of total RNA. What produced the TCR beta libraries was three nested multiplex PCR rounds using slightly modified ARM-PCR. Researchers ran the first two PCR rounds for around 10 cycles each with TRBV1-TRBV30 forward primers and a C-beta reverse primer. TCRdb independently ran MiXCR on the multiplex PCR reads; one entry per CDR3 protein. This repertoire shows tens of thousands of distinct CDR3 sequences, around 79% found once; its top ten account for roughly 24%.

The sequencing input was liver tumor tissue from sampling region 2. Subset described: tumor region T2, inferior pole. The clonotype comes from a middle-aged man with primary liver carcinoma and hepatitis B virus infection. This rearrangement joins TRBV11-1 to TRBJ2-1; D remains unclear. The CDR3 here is CATLGRNEQFF. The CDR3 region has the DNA TGTGCCACCCTCGGGCGGAATGAGCAGTTCTTC.